The 5 T cell receptor beta chains below come from one sample, sequenced in a study of shared clonotypes between healthy human individuals (dated by TCRdb to about 2020). The method was the immunoSEQ multiplex PCR assay. TCRdb provides this immuneACCESS table in a form limited to in-frame rearrangements. Some clones are lacking; in checked studies, under half of them reflect an unresolved V gene, and why the rest are absent is not known. This sample has 450,000 to 500,000 clones in its table, and roughly 85% of those were observed once. In total, the top ten clones hold approximately 12% of the sample. Sequenced input: PBMCs. The origin of the receptors is a woman aged 40 to 50 in good health. Some clones in this sample may be carry-over from other donors' samples.

About this clone itself: One junction end does not reproduce the germline sequence, and a read error may be involved. The J gene is TRBJ1-3, the V gene TRBV4-2; TRBD1 is a possible D gene (5 bases). CDR3 length: 14 residues. Germline CDR1 LGHNA, CDR2 YNFKEQ. The CDR3 region is CASSNLGAGNAIYF. Written as DNA, the CDR3 is TGTGCCAGCAGCAACCTAGGGGCTGGAAACGCCATATATTTT.

The chain is built from TRBV7-3 and TRBJ2-2; no firm D call. With 5 bases removed from V and 8 bases from J, the gap between germline ends came to 12 bases. This CDR3 contains 13 residues. The V gene's germline CDR1 is SGHTA and CDR2 FQGTGA. The CDR3 sequence is CASSPGPWGELFF. The CDR3 nucleotides read TGTGCCAGCAGCCCCGGCCCTTGGGGGGAGCTGTTTTTT.

Notes on this clone: Additional DNA sequences in this sample encode the identical CDR3. This rearrangement joins TRBV5-1 to TRBJ2-5; TRBD2 aligns across 8 bases. Germline V lookup: CDR1 SGHRS, CDR2 YFSETQ. This CDR3 is built from 13 residues. Trimming at V came to 0 bases and at J to 5 bases, leaving 0 bases not matched to a gene. Here the CDR3 DNA reads TGCGCCAGCAGCTTGGGACTAGCGGAGACCCAGTACTTC. Its protein product is CASSLGLAETQYF.

About this clone: This sample includes further DNA sequences coding for the same CDR3. The chain uses TRBV29-1 and TRBJ2-7; 7 nucleotides line up with TRBD2. Germline-derived CDR1 and CDR2 are SQVTM and ANQGSEA. The V segment lost 4 bases and the J segment 0 bases; nucleotides outside the gene matches: 0. This CDR3 region has 12 residues. CDR3 nucleotides: TGCAGCGTTGCGGGAGGCTCCTACGAGCAGTACTTC. This sequence encodes CSVAGGSYEQYF.

V and J are TRBV13 and TRBJ1-1; weak D call: TRBD1 (6 bases). The CDR3 has 18 residues. Trimming cost V 5 bases and J 5 bases, with 27 bases left between them. Germline assignment: CDR1 PRHDT and CDR2 FYEKMQ (reference sequence). CDR3: CASSGTQFSQGVGTEAFF. The CDR3 DNA reads TGTGCCAGCAGCGGAACCCAATTTTCACAGGGAGTAGGAACTGAAGCTTTCTTT.